This T cell receptor (beta chain) emerged from a study of blood T cells in healthy people across ages. Germline loops: CDR1 KGHDR, CDR2 SFDVKD. Trimming removed 4 bases at V and 5 bases at J, with 14 bases between. The CDR3 length is 15 residues. Combining a sample-barcoded 5' primer with a J-beta primer mix, a second PCR ran for 7 to 11 cycles. One entry per CDR3 protein results from TCRdb running MiXCR on the 5' RACE reads. In the table there are approximately 760,000 distinct CDR3 sequences, around 25% of which are singletons. A further study also used this sample, focusing on T cells of mothers and their children.

The source of this sequence is a boy aged 5-17 years in good health. The source material was blood. The chain recombines TRBV24-1 with TRBJ2-1; D is possibly TRBD2 (6 bases). The CDR3 reads CATSDRDWGDNEQFF. DNA for the CDR3: TGTGCCACCAGTGACCGTGATTGGGGGGACAATGAGCAGTTCTTC.